This T cell receptor (beta chain) was identified during a study of CD8+ T cells in alopecia areata. About the study: A regimen of oral tofacitinib, 5 to 10 mg twice daily, was given to treated patients. The drug, tofacitinib, lasted 6 to 18 months, followed by 6 months off drug.

Extracted from the samples, RNA was reverse transcribed into cDNA to serve as the sequencing template. The assay was immunoSEQ multiplex PCR, and TCRdb's table has in-frame clones only and misses some. The sample lists 100,000 to 150,000 clones; roughly three fifths were seen once. Germline CDR1 reads MDHEN; CDR2 reads SYDVKM. This CDR3 spans 14 amino acids. J lost 3 bases, V lost 7 bases, and 6 bases had no gene match. This clone was found a few times. This chain joins TRBV28 and TRBJ1-2, with TRBD1 identical over 9 bases. The specimen comprised CD4+ T cells sorted from blood, sampled at week 0. This TCR was sampled from a human donor with alopecia areata. CDR3: CASTSQGADYGYTF. CDR3 DNA: TGTGCCAGCACCTCACAGGGGGCGGACTATGGCTACACCTTC.